This TCR beta chain was sequenced during a study of blood T cell repertoires in COVID-19. Overall study context: T cells, B-cell-depleted T cells, or PBMCs provided the cDNA or gDNA that served as material.

The germline gives CDR1 WNHNN, CDR2 SYGVQD (reference sequence). There are 14 residues in the CDR3. J was trimmed by 3 bases and V by 6 bases; bases with no gene match: 8. Sequenced by immunoSEQ multiplex PCR; TCRdb stores in-frame clones only, minus some. Here the sample spans some 200,000 clones, roughly 81% being singletons. Seattle patient enrollment occurred during active infection, with longitudinal follow-up thereafter. The sequenced material came from peripheral blood. The TCR originated in a woman aged 80 or over with COVID-19, enrolled during active disease. The gene calls are TRBV10-1 and TRBJ2-7; TRBD1 matches 7 bases. The CDR3 DNA reads as TGCGCCAGCAGAGACAGGGACAGACGCTACGAGCAGTACTTC. This gives the protein CASRDRDRRYEQYF.